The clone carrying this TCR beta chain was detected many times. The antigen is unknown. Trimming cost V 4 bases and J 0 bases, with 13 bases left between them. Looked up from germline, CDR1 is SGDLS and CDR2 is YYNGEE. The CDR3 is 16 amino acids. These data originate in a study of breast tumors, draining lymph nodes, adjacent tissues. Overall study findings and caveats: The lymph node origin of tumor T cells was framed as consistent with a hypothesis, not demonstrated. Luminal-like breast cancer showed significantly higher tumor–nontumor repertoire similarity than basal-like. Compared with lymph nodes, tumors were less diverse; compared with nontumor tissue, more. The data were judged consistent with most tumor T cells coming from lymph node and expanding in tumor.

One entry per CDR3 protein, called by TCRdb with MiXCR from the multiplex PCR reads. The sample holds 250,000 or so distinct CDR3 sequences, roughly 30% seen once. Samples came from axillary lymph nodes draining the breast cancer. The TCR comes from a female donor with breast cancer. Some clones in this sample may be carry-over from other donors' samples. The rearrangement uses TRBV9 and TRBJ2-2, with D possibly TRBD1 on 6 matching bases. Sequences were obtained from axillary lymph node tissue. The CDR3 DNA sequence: TGTGCCAGCAGCATTACAGGGCCCCCGAACACCGGGGAGCTGTTTTTT. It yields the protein CASSITGPPNTGELFF.